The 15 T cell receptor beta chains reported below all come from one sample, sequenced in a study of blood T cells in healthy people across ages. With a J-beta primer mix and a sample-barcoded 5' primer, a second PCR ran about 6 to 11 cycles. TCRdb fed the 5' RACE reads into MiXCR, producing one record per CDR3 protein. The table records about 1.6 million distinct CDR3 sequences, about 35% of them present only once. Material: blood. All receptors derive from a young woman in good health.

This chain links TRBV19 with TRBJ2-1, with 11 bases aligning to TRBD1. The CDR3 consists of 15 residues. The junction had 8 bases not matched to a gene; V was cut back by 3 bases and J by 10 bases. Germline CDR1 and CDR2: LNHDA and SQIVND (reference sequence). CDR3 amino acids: CASSIIGDRGKEQFF. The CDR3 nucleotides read TGTGCCAGTAGTATTATCGGGGACAGGGGGAAGGAGCAGTTCTTC.

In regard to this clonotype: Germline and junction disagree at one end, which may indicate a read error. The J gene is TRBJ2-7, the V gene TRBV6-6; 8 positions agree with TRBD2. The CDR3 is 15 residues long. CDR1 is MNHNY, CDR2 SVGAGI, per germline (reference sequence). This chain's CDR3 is CASTTSGGRKDEQNF. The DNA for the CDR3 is TGTGCCAGCACCACCTCGGGCGGGAGGAAAGACGAGCAGAACTTC.

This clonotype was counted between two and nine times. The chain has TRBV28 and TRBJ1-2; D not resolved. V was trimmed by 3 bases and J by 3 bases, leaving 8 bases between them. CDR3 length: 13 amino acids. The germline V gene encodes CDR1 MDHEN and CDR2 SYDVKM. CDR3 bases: TGTGCCAGCAGTTTCATGGGAGACTATGGCTACACCTTC. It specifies CASSFMGDYGYTF.

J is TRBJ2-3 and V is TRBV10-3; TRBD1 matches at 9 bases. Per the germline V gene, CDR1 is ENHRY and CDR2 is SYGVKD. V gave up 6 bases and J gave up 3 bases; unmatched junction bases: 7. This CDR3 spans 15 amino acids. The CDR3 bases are TGTGCCATCAGACAGGGGGCCACGGGGACAGATACGCAGTATTTT. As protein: CAIRQGATGTDTQYF.

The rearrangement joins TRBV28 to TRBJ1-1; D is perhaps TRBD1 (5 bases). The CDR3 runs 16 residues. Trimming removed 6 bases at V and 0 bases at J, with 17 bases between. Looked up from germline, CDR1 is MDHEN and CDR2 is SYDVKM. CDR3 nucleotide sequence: TGTGCCAGCAGCCCCCCGAGACAGCTAATGAACACTGAAGCTTTCTTT. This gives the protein CASSPPRQLMNTEAFF.

The CDR3 loop reads CASRGTGGNTGELFF. The CDR3 coding sequence is TGTGCCAGCAGAGGGACAGGTGGAAACACCGGGGAGCTGTTTTTT. V gene TRBV6-1 combines with J gene TRBJ2-2, with TRBD1 identical over 8 bases. V lost 6 bases and J lost 2; bases outside the gene matches: 5. Germline CDR1 is MNHNS and CDR2 is SASEGT. The CDR3 loop spans 15 amino acids.

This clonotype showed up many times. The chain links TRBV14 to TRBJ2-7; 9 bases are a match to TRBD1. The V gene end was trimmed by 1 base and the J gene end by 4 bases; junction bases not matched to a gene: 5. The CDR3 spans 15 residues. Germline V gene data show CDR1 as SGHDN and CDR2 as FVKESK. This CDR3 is CASSQGPGQGYEQYF. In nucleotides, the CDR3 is TGTGCCAGCAGCCAAGGACCGGGACAGGGTTACGAGCAGTACTTC. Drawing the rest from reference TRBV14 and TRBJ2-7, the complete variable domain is EAGVTQFPSHSVIEKGQTVTLRCDPISGHDNLYWYRRVMGKEIKFLLHFVKESKQDESGMPNNRFLAERTGGTYSTLKVQPAELEDSGVYFCASSQGPGQGYEQYFGPGTRLTVT.

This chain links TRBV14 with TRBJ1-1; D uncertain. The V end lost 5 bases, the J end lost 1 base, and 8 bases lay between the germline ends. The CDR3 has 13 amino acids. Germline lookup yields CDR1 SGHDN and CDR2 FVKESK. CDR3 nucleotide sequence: TGTGCCAGCAGCTTCTCATGGAACACTGAAGCTTTCTTT. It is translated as CASSFSWNTEAFF. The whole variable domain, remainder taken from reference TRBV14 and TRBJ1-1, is EAGVTQFPSHSVIEKGQTVTLRCDPISGHDNLYWYRRVMGKEIKFLLHFVKESKQDESGMPNNRFLAERTGGTYSTLKVQPAELEDSGVYFCASSFSWNTEAFFGQGTRLTVV.

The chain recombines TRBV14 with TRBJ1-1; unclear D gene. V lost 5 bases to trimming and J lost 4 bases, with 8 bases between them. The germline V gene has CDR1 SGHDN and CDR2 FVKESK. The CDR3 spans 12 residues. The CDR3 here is CASSGWGTEAFF. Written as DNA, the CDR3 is TGTGCCAGCAGCGGATGGGGCACTGAAGCTTTCTTT.

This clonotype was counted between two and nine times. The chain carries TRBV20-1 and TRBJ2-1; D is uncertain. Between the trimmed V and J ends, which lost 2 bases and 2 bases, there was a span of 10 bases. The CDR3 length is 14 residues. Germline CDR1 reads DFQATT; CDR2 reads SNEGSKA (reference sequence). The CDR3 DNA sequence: TGCAGTGCTAGAATATCCGAGGCCTACAATGAGCAGTTCTTC. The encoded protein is CSARISEAYNEQFF.

The chain's CDR3 is CASSELPIGAISTDTQYF. The CDR3 region has the DNA TGCGCCAGCAGTGAGCTGCCTATTGGGGCCATTAGCACAGATACGCAGTATTTT. The chain employs TRBV10-2 and TRBJ2-3, with a weak D call TRBD1 (5 bases). Germline V CDR1 and CDR2: WSHSY, SAAADI. This CDR3 comprises 18 residues. V was shortened by 2 bases and J by 0 bases, with 18 bases between the two germline ends.

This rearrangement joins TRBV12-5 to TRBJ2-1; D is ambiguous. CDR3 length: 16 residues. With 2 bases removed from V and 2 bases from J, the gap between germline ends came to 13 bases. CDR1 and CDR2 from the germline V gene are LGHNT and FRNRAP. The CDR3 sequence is CASGLLIGQTYNEQFF. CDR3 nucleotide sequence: TGTGCTAGTGGTTTGTTGATCGGGCAGACCTACAATGAGCAGTTCTTC.

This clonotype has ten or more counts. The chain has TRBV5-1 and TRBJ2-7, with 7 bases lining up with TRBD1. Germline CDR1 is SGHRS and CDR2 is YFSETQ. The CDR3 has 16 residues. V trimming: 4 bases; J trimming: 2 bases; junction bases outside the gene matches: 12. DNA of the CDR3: TGCGCCAGCAGCGACGGACAGGACGGAGCTCCCTACGAGCAGTACTTC. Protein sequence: CASSDGQDGAPYEQYF.

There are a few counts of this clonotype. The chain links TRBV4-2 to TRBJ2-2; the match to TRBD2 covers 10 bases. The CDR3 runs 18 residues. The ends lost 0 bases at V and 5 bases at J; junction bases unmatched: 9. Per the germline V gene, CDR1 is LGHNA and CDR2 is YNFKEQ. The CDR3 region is CASSQERAGGPGTGELFF. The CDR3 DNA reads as TGTGCCAGCAGCCAAGAACGAGCGGGAGGGCCGGGGACCGGGGAGCTGTTTTTT.

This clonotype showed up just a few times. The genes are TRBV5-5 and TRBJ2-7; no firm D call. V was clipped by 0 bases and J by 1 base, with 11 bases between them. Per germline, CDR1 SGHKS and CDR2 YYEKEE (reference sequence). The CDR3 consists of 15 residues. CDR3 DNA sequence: TGTGCCAGCAGCTTGGCCCCCAGTGAGTCCTACGAGCAGTACTTC. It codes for CASSLAPSESYEQYF.